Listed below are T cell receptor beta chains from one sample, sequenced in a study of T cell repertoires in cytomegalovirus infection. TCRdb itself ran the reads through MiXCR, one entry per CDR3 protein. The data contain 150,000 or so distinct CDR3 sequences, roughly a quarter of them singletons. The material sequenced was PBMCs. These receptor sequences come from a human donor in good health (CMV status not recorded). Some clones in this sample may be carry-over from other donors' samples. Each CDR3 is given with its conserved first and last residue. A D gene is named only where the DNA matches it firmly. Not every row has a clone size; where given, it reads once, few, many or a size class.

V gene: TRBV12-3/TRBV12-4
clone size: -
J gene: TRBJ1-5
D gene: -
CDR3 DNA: TGTGCCAGCAGTCAGGGCATCAATCAGCCCCAGCATTTT
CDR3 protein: CASSQGINQPQHF

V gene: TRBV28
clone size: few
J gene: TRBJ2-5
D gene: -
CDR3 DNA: TGTGCCAGCAGTTTCCAGGGGGCGGGGGCTCAAGAGACCCAGTACTTC
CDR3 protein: CASSFQGAGAQETQYF

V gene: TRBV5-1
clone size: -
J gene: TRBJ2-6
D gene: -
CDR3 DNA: TGCGCCAGCAGCGGCTCAGTGGTTCCTGGGGCCAACGTCCTGACTTTC
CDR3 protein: CASSGSVVPGANVLTF

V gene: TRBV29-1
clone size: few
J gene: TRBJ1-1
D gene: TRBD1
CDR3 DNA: TGCAGCGTTGTGGATACAGGGGGCGAGCGCGACACTGAAGCTTTCTTT
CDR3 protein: CSVVDTGGERDTEAFF

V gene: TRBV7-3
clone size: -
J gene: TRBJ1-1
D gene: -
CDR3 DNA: TGTGCCAGCAGCTTAACCAGGGTGGGCACTGAAGCTTTCTTT
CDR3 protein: CASSLTRVGTEAFF

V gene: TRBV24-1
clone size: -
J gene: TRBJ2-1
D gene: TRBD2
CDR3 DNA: TGTGCCACCAGTGATTTCGTAGCGGGGGGCGGTAATGAGCAGTTCTTC
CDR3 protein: CATSDFVAGGGNEQFF

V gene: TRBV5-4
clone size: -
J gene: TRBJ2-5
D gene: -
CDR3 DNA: TGTGCCAGCAACATGTTCGTTTCTCAAGAGACCCAGTACTTC
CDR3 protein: CASNMFVSQETQYF

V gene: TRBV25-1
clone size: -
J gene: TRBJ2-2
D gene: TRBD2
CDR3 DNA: TGTGCCAGCAGTGACCCCAGCGGGAGTGGGGAGACCGGGGAGCTGTTTTTT
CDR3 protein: CASSDPSGSGETGELFF

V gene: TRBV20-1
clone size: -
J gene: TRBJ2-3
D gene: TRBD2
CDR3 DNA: TGCAGTGCTAGCTTAGCGGGAGGCTCAGATACGCAGTATTTT
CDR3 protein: CSASLAGGSDTQYF

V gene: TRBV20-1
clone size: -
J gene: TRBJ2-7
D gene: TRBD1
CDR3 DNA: TGCAGTGCTGACCGCCGGGACAGGCCCTCCTACGAGCAGTACTTC
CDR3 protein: CSADRRDRPSYEQYF

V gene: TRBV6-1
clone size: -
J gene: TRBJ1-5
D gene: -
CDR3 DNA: TGTGCCAGCAGTGAATTAGGACCCCAGCATTTT
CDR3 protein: CASSELGPQHF

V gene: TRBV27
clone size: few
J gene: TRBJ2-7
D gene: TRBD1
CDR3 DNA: TGTGCCAGCAGTTTACTCGGGACAGGGAGCTCCTACGAGCAGTACTTC
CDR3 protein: CASSLLGTGSSYEQYF

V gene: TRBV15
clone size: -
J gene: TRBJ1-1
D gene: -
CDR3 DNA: TGTGCCACCAGCAGAGAGGATAGGCAGAACACTGAAGCTTTCTTT
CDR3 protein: CATSREDRQNTEAFF

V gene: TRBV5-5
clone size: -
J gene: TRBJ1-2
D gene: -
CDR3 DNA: TGTGCCAGCAGCCCATCCCCTACTAAAGGGCTCTATGGCTACACCTTC
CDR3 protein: CASSPSPTKGLYGYTF

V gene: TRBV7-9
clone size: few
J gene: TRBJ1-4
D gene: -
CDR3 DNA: TGTGCCAGCAGCTATCGAGGAGTAAATGAAAAACTGTTTTTT
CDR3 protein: CASSYRGVNEKLFF

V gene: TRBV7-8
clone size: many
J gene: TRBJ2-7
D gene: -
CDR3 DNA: TGTGCCAGCAGCTACATCGCCATAAGTGGCTACGAGCAGTACTTC
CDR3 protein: CASSYIAISGYEQYF

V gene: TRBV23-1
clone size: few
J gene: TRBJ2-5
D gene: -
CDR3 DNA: TGCGCCAGCAGTCAAACGCCCCCGGAGGGGTACTTC
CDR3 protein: CASSQTPPEGYF

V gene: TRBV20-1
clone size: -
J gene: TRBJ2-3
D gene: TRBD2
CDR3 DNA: TGCAGTGCTAGATCCCCGCCGGGCCCGGGACTAGCGGGATACACAGATACGCAGTATTTT
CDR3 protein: CSARSPPGPGLAGYTDTQYF

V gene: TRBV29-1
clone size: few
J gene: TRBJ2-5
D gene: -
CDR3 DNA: TGCAGCGTTCACAGGGAGGGGGAGACCCAGTACTTC
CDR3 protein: CSVHREGETQYF

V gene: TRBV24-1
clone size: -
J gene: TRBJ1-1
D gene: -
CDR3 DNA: TGTGCCACCAACTTATACAGGGAAGGGACTGAAGCTTTCTTT
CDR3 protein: CATNLYREGTEAFF

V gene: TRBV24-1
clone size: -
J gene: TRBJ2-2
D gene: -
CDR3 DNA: TGTGCCACCAGTGCGGCGGGGACCGGGAAGACCGGGGAGCTGTTTTTT
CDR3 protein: CATSAAGTGKTGELFF

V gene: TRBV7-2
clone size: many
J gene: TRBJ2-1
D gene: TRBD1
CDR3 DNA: TGTGCCAGCAGACCTAGACAGGGGACCTACAATGAGCAGTTCTTC
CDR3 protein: CASRPRQGTYNEQFF